This TCR beta chain comes out of a study of shared clonotypes between healthy human individuals. Overall study results and limits: Rarefaction indicated that sorted-subset sequencing remained incomplete although depth was large.

The CDR3 extends over 14 amino acids. Deletions cut 8 bases from V and 8 bases from J, with 21 bases between. The germline CDR1 and CDR2 sequences are MNHEY and SVGAGI. Notes on this clone: Its antigen is not known.

The study drew its donors from healthy HIV-negative adults without recent acute infections or vaccinations. Using immunoSEQ multiplex PCR, the repertoire was profiled, and TCRdb retains in-frame clones only, with some absent. The top ten clones hold roughly 0.83% of a sample with about a million clones, 60% to 80% of them seen once. This receptor was obtained from a man aged 18 to 29 in good health. Some clones in this sample may be carry-over from other donors' samples. The sequencing input was memory CD4+ T cells from PBMCs. Subset given: CD45RA-negative fraction. The rearrangement joins TRBV6-5 to TRBJ1-2; possible D gene TRBD1, 6 bases. The DNA for the CDR3 is TGTGCCAGCTCCGTAAGGACAGCCCAGGAGGGCTACACCTTC. This gives the protein CASSVRTAQEGYTF.